Shown below are 13 T cell receptor beta chains from a single sample sequenced in a study of cytomegalovirus exposure and HLA in healthy donors. Primers: 60 Vbeta forward and 13 Jbeta reverse. TCRdb's table, derived via immunoSEQ multiplex PCR, lists solely in-frame clones and lacks some. The table lists approximately 170,000 clones, 85% of them singletons. Sample: PBMCs. Every receptor here comes from a boy aged 2-9 years in good health and CMV-seronegative.

The V and J genes are TRBV5-6 and TRBJ2-2, with D hard to call. Germline lookup yields CDR1 SGHDT and CDR2 YYEEEE. This CDR3 has 14 amino acids. The germline V and J ends were trimmed by 2 bases and 0 bases, with 5 bases remaining between them. The CDR3 DNA follows: TGTGCCAGCAGCTTTGGCACGAACACCGGGGAGCTGTTTTTT. Translation: CASSFGTNTGELFF.

V and J are TRBV13 and TRBJ1-2; 7 bases are shared with TRBD1. V lost 2 bases, J lost 4 bases, and 4 bases stayed unmatched. The CDR3 has 14 residues. Germline loops: CDR1 PRHDT, CDR2 FYEKMQ (reference sequence). CDR3 DNA sequence: TGTGCCAGCAGCTTAAGTGAGGGGGCCTATGGCTACACCTTC. It specifies CASSLSEGAYGYTF.

The chain links TRBV6-1 to TRBJ1-2, with a tentative D call TRBD1 (6 bases). Germline V gene data show CDR1 as MNHNS and CDR2 as SASEGT. The CDR3 contains 14 residues. V was shortened by 1 base and J by 7 bases, with 13 bases between the two germline ends. The CDR3 here is CASSEDRVGRGYTF. The CDR3 coding sequence is TGTGCCAGCAGTGAAGACAGGGTAGGCCGTGGCTACACCTTC.

V and J are TRBV6-1 and TRBJ1-5; a possible D gene is TRBD1 (6 bases). The germline V and J ends were trimmed by 7 bases and 7 bases, with 17 bases remaining between them. The V gene's germline CDR1 is MNHNS and CDR2 SASEGT. The CDR3 consists of 14 residues. The CDR3 sequence: CASTDSALGQPQHF. The CDR3 DNA sequence: TGTGCCAGCACGGACAGCGCTCTGGGGCAGCCCCAGCATTTT.

This clone was picked up one time. This rearrangement joins TRBV18 to TRBJ1-5; 7 nucleotides align to TRBD1. With V trimmed by 1 base and J by 2 bases, 11 bases remained unmatched. From germline, CDR1 is KGHSH and CDR2 LQKENI. The CDR3 extends over 18 amino acids. The CDR3 DNA follows: TGTGCCAGCTCACCACGTTCGGCCAACAGGGGAGGCAATCAGCCCCAGCATTTT. Residues: CASSPRSANRGGNQPQHF.

The CDR3 DNA is TGCGCCAGCAGTGAGGGGACAGCCCCGCGGCAGTACTTC. Amino acids: CASSEGTAPRQYF. The chain uses TRBV10-2 and TRBJ2-7; 7 bases line up with TRBD1. This CDR3 is 13 amino acids long. Germline assignment: CDR1 WSHSY and CDR2 SAAADI. The V and J ends lost 2 bases and 9 bases, in that order; junction bases with no gene match: 7.

The chain joins TRBV5-6 to TRBJ2-2; D remains ambiguous. CDR3 length: 15 residues. Trimming took 1 base from V and 8 from J, leaving 15 bases between them. Germline lookup yields CDR1 SGHDT and CDR2 YYEEEE. The CDR3 nucleotides are TGTGCCAGCAGCTTGATGCCATTTGCCGGGGGGGAGCTGTTTTTT. It codes for CASSLMPFAGGELFF.

This clone was recorded once. The chain links TRBV6-5 to TRBJ1-2; D gene ambiguous. Germline-derived CDR1 and CDR2 are MNHEY and SVGAGI. The CDR3 totals 13 residues. V was trimmed by 6 bases and J by 2 bases, leaving 10 bases between them. The CDR3 DNA reads as TGTGCCAGCAGCCACCAACAGAACTATGGCTACACCTTC. Protein sequence: CASSHQQNYGYTF.

This sequence joins TRBV6-5 and TRBJ2-3; 8 bases align to TRBD1. The CDR3 runs to 16 residues. The V and J ends lost 4 bases and 3 bases, in that order; junction bases with no gene match: 9. The germline V gene has CDR1 MNHEY and CDR2 SVGAGI. CDR3 in amino acids: CASSSDRGWGTDTQYF. As DNA, the CDR3 is TGTGCCAGCAGTTCAGACAGGGGTTGGGGAACAGATACGCAGTATTTT.

This clone was seen more than once but under ten times. The chain uses TRBV5-1 and TRBJ2-7; no reliable D call. V was cut by 5 bases and J by 2 bases, with 5 bases left in between. From germline, CDR1 is SGHRS and CDR2 YFSETQ. This CDR3 is built from 11 residues. The CDR3 DNA reads TGCGCCAGCAGAGCAACCTACGAGCAGTACTTC. Translation: CASRATYEQYF.

This clone was observed once. The chain recombines TRBV5-1 with TRBJ1-5; D perhaps matches TRBD1 (6 bases). The CDR3 runs 15 residues. Trimming shortened V by 0 bases and J by 3 bases, and 10 bases separated the two germline ends. Germline-derived CDR1 and CDR2 are SGHRS and YFSETQ. The chain's CDR3 is CASSLGGGVNQPQHF. In DNA form, the CDR3 reads TGCGCCAGCAGCTTGGGGGGGGGCGTCAATCAGCCCCAGCATTTT.

This chain uses TRBV11-3 with TRBJ2-3, with D tentatively TRBD2 (5 bases). The CDR3 runs 14 residues. The germline gives CDR1 SGHNT, CDR2 YENEEA. The V end was cut by 4 bases, the J end by 2 bases, with 10 bases between. CDR3 nucleotide sequence: TGTGCCAGCAGCTACCGGGAACCCACAGATACGCAGTATTTT. Its translation: CASSYREPTDTQYF.

The chain combines TRBV28 with TRBJ1-1; 11 bases line up with TRBD1. The length of the CDR3 is 15 residues. The germline V gene encodes CDR1 MDHEN and CDR2 SYDVKM. With 11 bases clipped from V and 2 bases from J, the junction kept 10 bases outside the gene matches. CDR3 sequence reads: CAGKPGTGGNTEAFF. The CDR3 coding sequence is TGTGCCGGAAAACCAGGGACAGGGGGAAACACTGAAGCTTTCTTT.